A single sample gave rise to the 8 T cell receptor beta chains below, sequenced in a study of blood T cell repertoires in COVID-19. Measured with immunoSEQ multiplex PCR; TCRdb has only the in-frame clones, and not every one. The sample records 350,000 to 450,000 clones, about 89% being singletons. The sequencing input was peripheral blood. The receptor set was obtained from a woman in her fifties or sixties with COVID-19, enrolled during active disease.

The chain combines TRBV2 with TRBJ2-4; 8 nucleotides match TRBD1. V lost 11 bases to trimming and J lost 7 bases; unmatched junction nucleotides: 7. This CDR3 has 12 residues. In germline, CDR1 is SNHLY, CDR2 FYNNEI. CDR3 loop: CAVNYRGNIQYF. The CDR3 DNA is TGTGCCGTCAACTACAGGGGGAACATTCAGTACTTC.

The chain combines TRBV4-2 with TRBJ1-4, with D unresolved. The CDR3 length is 14 residues. Trimming left V 4 bases short and J 4 bases short, with 10 bases between. Germline loops: CDR1 LGHNA, CDR2 YNFKEQ. The CDR3 DNA reads as TGTGCCAGCAGCCTAAACTACTTTAATGAAAAACTGTTTTTT. Translation: CASSLNYFNEKLFF.

V and J are TRBV2 and TRBJ2-5, with 7 bases identical to TRBD1. This CDR3 is 15 amino acids long. The germline V gene encodes CDR1 SNHLY and CDR2 FYNNEI. Losses at the gene ends were 7 bases for V and 2 bases for J; bases not matched to a gene: 10. The CDR3 protein is CASNERDSWQETQYF. The CDR3 DNA reads as TGTGCCAGCAACGAACGGGACAGTTGGCAAGAGACCCAGTACTTC.

The count of this clone is one. V and J are TRBV7-9 and TRBJ2-6; D is undetermined. Germline assignment: CDR1 SEHNR and CDR2 FQNEAQ (reference sequence). Trimming took off 2 bases at V and 4 bases at J, with 9 bases between the two ends. The CDR3 totals 15 residues. The CDR3 here is CASSLNSPGANVLTF. CDR3 coding DNA: TGTGCCAGCAGCTTAAACTCCCCCGGGGCCAACGTCCTGACTTTC.

This clone was counted once. This chain joins TRBV15 and TRBJ1-2, with 7 bases aligning to TRBD1. Trimming cost V 3 bases and J 4 bases; bases outside gene matches: 5. The V gene's germline CDR1 is LNHNV and CDR2 YYDKDF (reference sequence). This CDR3 comprises 14 residues. The CDR3 DNA sequence: TGTGCCACCAGCAGTAACAGGGGTAGCTATGGCTACACCTTC. Protein sequence: CATSSNRGSYGYTF.

As to this clone: The germline gene is not matched at one end of the junction; a read error may be the cause. Other DNA sequences within the sample encode an identical CDR3. The rearrangement links TRBV3-1 (or the pseudogene TRBV3-2) to TRBJ1-1; D is unclear. From germline, CDR1 is LGHDT and CDR2 YNNKEL (reference sequence). The CDR3 totals 14 residues. The CDR3 DNA reads TGTGCCAGCAGTCAAGCAGCTGGGCACACTGAAGCTTTCTTT. Protein: CASSQAAGHTEAFF.

This clone was seen more than once but under ten times. The chain joins TRBV25-1 to TRBJ2-7, with TRBD2 identical over 7 bases. This CDR3 region has 13 residues. Germline V gene sequence: CDR1 MGHDK, CDR2 SYGVNS. V shed 5 bases, J shed 0 bases, and the junction held 1 base outside the gene matches. Written as DNA, the CDR3 is TGTGCCAGCAGTAGCGGGAACTCCTACGAGCAGTACTTC. Protein product: CASSSGNSYEQYF.

The chain carries TRBV10-1 and TRBJ1-2; 8 bases align to TRBD1. CDR1 and CDR2 from the germline V gene are WNHNN and SYGVQD (reference sequence). The CDR3 loop spans 17 amino acids. The V gene end was trimmed by 4 bases and the J gene end by 4 bases; junction bases not matched to a gene: 14. CDR3 protein: CASSGHHGDRTIYGYTF. Here the CDR3 DNA reads TGCGCCAGCAGTGGACATCATGGGGACAGGACCATCTATGGCTACACCTTC.